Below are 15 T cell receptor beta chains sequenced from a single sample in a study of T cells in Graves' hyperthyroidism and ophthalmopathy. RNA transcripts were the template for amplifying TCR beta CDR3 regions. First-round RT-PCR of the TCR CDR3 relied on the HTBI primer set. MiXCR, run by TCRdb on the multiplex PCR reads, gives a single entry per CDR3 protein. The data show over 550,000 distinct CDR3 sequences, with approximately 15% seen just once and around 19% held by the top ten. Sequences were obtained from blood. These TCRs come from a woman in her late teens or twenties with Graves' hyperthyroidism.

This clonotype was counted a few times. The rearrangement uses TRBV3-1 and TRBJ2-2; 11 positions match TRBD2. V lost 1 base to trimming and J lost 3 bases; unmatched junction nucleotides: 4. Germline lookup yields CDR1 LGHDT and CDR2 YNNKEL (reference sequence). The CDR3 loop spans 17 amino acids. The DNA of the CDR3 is TGTGCCAGCAGCCAAGGACTAGCGGGGTCGGACACCGGGGAGCTGTTTTTT. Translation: CASSQGLAGSDTGELFF.

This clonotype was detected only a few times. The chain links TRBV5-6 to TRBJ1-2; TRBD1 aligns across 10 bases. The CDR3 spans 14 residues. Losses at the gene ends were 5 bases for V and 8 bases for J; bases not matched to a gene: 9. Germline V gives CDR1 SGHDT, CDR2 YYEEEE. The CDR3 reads CASSWDRGLVGYTF. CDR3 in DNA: TGTGCCAGCAGTTGGGACAGGGGTTTGGTAGGCTACACCTTC.

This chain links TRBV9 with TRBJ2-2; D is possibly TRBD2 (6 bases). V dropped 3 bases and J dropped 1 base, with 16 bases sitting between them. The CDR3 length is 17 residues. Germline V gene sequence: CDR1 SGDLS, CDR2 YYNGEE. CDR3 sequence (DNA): TGTGCCAGCAGCGCTGATTGGGGGGAATGGAACACCGGGGAGCTGTTTTTT. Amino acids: CASSADWGEWNTGELFF.

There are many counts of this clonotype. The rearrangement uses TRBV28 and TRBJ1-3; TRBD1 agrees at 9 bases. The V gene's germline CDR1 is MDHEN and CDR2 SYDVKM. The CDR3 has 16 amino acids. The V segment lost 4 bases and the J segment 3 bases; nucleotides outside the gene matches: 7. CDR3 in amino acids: CASSSPRDRVGNTIYF. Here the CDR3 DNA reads TGTGCCAGCAGTTCCCCCCGGGACAGGGTTGGAAACACCATATATTTT. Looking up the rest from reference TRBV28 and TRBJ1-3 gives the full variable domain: DVKVTQSSRYLVKRTGEKVFLECVQDMDHENMFWYRQDPGLGLRLIYFSYDVKMKEKGDIPEGYSVSREKKERFSLILESASTNQTSMYLCASSSPRDRVGNTIYFGEGSWLTVV.

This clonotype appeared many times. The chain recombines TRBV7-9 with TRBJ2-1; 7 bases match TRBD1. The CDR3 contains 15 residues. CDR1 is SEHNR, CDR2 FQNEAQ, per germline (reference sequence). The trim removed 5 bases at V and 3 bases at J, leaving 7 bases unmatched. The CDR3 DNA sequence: TGTGCCAGCAGCCCGGTCCGGGACAGCTACAATGAGCAGTTCTTC. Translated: CASSPVRDSYNEQFF.

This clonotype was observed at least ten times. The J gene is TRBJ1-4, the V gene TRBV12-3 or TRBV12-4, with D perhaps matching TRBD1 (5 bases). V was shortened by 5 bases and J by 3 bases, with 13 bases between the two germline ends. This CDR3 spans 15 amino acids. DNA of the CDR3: TGTGCCAGCAGTCAAACAAGGGACTCTAATGAAAAACTGTTTTTT. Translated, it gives CASSQTRDSNEKLFF.

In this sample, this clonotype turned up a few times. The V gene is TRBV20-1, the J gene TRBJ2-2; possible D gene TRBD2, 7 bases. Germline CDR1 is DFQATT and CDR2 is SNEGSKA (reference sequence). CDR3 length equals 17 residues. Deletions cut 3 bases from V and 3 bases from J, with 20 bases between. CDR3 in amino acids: CSAREAWRGRDTGELFF. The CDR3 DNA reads TGCAGTGCTAGGGAGGCGTGGCGGGGGCGCGACACCGGGGAGCTGTTTTTT.

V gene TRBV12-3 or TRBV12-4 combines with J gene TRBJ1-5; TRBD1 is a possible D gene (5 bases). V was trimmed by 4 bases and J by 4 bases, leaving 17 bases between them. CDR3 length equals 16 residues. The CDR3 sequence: CASSSVAGPNNQPQHF. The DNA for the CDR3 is TGTGCCAGCAGTTCCGTTGCAGGGCCCAATAATCAGCCCCAGCATTTT.

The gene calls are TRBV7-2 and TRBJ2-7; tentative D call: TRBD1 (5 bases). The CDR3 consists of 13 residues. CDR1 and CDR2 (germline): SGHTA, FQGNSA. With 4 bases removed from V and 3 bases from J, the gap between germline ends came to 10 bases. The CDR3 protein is CASSYDQGYEQYF. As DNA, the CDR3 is TGTGCCAGCAGCTACGACCAGGGCTACGAGCAGTACTTC.

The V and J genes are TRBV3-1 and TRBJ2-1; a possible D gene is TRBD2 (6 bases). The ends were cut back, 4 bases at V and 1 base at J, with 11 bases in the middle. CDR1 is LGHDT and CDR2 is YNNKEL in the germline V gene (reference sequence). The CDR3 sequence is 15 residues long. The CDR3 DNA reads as TGTGCCAGCAGCCTTAGCGGATTGTCCTACAATGAGCAGTTCTTC. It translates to CASSLSGLSYNEQFF.

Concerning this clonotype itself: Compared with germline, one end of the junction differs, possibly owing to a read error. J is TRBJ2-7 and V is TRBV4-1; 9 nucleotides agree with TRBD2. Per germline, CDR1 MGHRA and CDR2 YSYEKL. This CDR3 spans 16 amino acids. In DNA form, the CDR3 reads TGCGCCAGCAGCCAAGCACTAGCGGGCCGTTTCAACGAGCCGTACTTC. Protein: CASSQALAGRFNEPYF.

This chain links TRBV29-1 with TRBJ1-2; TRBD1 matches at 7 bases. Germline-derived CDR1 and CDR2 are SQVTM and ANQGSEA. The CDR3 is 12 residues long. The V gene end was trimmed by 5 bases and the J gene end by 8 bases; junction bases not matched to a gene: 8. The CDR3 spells CSVSQGMMGYTF. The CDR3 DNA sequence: TGCAGCGTTTCACAGGGGATGATGGGCTACACCTTC.

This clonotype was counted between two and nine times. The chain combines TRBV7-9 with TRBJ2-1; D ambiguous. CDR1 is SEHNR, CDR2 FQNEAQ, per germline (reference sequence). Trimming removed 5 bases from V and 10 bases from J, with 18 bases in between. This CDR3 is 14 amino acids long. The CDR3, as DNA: TGTGCCAGCAGCCCCGGACCGGTTCCAAACGAGCAGTTCTTC. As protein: CASSPGPVPNEQFF.

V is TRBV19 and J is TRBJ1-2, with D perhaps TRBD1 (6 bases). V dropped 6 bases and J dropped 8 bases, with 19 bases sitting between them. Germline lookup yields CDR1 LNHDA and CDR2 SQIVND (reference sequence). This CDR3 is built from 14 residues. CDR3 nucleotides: TGTGCCAGTAGAGACAGGCGGGCAGTAGGAGGCTACACCTTC. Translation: CASRDRRAVGGYTF.

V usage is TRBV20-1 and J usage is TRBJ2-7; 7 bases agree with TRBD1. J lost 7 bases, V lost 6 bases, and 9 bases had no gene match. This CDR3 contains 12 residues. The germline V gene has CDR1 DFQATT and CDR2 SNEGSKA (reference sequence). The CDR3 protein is CSAARQGGEQYF. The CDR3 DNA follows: TGCAGTGCGGCTAGACAGGGCGGGGAGCAGTACTTC.